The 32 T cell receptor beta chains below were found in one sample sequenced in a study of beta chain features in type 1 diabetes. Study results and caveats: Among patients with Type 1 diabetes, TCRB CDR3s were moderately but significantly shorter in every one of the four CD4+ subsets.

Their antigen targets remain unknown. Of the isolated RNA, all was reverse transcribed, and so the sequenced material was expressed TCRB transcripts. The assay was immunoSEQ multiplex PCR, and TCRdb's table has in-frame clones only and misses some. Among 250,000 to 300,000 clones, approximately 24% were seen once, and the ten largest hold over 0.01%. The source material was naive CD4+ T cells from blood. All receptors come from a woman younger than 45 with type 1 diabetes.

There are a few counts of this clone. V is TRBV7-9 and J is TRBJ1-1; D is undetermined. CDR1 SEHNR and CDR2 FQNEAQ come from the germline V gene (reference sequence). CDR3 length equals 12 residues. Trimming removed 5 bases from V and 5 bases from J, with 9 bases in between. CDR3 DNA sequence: TGTGCCAGCAGCCCCCTCGGGACTGAAGCTTTCTTT. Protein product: CASSPLGTEAFF.

DNA for the CDR3: TGTGCCAGTAGTTTGACAGGGGCAGATACGCAGTATTTT. Translated: CASSLTGADTQYF. The rearrangement uses TRBV19 and TRBJ2-3, with 8 positions matching TRBD1. The length of the CDR3 is 13 residues. Germline V gene sequence: CDR1 LNHDA, CDR2 SQIVND (reference sequence). After removal of 5 bases from V and 4 bases from J, the junction contained 2 bases not matched to a gene.

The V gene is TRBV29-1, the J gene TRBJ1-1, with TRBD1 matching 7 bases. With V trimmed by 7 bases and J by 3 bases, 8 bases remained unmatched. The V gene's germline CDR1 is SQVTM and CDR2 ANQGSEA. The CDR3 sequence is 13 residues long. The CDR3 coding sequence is TGCAGCGCAAGTAGGGGGCAGGACACTGAAGCTTTCTTT. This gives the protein CSASRGQDTEAFF.

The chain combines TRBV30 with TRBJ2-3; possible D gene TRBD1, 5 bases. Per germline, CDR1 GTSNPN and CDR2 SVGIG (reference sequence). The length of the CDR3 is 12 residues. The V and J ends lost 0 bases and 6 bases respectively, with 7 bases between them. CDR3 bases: TGTGCCTGGAGTGTACAGGACGATACGCAGTATTTT. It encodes CAWSVQDDTQYF.

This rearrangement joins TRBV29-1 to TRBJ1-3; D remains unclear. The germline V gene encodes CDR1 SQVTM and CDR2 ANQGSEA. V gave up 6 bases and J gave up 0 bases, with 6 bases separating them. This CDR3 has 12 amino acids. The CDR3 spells CSVSVSGNTIYF. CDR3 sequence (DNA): TGCAGCGTCAGCGTCTCTGGAAACACCATATATTTT.

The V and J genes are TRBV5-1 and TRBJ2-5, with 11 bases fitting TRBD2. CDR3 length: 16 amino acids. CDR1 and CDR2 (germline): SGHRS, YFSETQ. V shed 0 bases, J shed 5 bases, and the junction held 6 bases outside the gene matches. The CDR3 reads CASSLVLAGGVETQYF. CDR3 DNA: TGCGCCAGCAGCTTGGTGCTAGCGGGAGGTGTGGAGACCCAGTACTTC.

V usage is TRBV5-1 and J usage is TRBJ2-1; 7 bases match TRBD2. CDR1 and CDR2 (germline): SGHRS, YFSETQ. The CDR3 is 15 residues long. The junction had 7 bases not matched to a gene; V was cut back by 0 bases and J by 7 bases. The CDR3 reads CASSLVPRESNEQFF. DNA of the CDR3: TGCGCCAGCAGCTTGGTCCCGCGGGAGTCGAATGAGCAGTTCTTC.

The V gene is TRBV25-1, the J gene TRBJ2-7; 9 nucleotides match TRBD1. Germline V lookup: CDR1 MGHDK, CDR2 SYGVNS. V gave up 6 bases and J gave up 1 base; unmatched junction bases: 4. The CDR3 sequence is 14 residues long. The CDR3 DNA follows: TGTGCCAGCAGGGAGACAGGGGGTTCCTACGAGCAGTACTTC. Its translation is CASRETGGSYEQYF.

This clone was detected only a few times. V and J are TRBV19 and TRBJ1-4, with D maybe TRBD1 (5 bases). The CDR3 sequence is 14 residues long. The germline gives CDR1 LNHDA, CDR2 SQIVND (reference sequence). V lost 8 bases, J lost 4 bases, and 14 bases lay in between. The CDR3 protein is CASLSGGGNEKLFF. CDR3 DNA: TGTGCCAGTCTCTCCGGGGGGGGTAATGAAAAACTGTTTTTT.

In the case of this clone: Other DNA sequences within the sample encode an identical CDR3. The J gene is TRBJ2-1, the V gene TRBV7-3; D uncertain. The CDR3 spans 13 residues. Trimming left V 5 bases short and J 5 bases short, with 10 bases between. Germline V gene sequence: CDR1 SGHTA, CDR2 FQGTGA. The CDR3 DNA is TGTGCCAGCAGCCCTTCCCGGGACAATGAGCAGTTCTTC. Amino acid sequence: CASSPSRDNEQFF.

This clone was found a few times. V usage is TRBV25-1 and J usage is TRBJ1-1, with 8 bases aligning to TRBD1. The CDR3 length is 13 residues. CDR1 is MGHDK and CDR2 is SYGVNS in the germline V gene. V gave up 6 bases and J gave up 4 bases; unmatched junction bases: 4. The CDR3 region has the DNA TGTGCCAGCAGACGACAGGGGTCCACTGAAGCTTTCTTT. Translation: CASRRQGSTEAFF.

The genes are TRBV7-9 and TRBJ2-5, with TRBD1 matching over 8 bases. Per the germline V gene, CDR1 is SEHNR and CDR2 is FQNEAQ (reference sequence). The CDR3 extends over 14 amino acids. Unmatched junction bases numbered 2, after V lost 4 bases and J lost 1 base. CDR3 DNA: TGTGCCAGCAGCTACGGACAGGGCCAAGAGACCCAGTACTTC. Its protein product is CASSYGQGQETQYF.

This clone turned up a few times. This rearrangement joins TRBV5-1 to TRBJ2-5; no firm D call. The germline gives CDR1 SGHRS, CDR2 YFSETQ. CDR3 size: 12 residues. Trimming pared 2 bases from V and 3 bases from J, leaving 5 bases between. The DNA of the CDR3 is TGCGCCAGCAGCTTCTTTGAAGAGACCCAGTACTTC. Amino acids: CASSFFEETQYF.

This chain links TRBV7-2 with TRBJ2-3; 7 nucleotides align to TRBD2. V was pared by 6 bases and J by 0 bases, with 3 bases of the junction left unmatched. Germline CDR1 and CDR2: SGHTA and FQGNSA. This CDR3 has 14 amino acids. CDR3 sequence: CASSYGGSTDTQYF. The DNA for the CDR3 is TGTGCCAGCAGTTACGGGGGGAGCACAGATACGCAGTATTTT.

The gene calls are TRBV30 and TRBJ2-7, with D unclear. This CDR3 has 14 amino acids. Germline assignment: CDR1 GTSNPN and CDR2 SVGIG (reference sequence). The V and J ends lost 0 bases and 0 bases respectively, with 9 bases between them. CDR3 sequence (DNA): TGTGCCTGGAGTGTGCAGGAAGACTCCTACGAGCAGTACTTC. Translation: CAWSVQEDSYEQYF.

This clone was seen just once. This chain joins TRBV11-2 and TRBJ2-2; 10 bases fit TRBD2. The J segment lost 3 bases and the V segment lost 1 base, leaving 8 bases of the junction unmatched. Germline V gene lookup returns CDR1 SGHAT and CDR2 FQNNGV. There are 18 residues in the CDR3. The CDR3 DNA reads TGTGCCAGCAGCTTAGGGGTTCTAGCGGGAGACTACACCGGGGAGCTGTTTTTT. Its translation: CASSLGVLAGDYTGELFF.

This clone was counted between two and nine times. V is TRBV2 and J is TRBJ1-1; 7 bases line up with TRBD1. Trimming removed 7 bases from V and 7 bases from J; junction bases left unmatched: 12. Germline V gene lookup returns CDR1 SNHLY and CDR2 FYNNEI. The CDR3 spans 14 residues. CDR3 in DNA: TGTGCCAGCATCACAGGACAGGTCACAATTGAAGCTTTCTTT. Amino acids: CASITGQVTIEAFF.

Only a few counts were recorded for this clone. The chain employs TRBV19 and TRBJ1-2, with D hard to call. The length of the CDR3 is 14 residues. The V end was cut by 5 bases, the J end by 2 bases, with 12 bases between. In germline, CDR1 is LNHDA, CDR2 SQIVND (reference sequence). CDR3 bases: TGTGCCAGTAGTGTGGCAGCGGAGAACTATGGCTACACCTTC. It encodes CASSVAAENYGYTF. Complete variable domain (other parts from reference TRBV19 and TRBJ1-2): DGGITQSPKYLFRKEGQNVTLSCEQNLNHDAMYWYRQDPGQGLRLIYYSQIVNDFQKGDIAEGYSVSREKKESFPLTVTSAQKNPTAFYLCASSVAAENYGYTFGSGTRLTVV.

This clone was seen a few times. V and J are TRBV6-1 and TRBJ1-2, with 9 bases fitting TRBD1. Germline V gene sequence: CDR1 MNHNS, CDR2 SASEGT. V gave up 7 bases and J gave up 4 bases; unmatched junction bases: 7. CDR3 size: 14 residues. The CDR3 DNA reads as TGTGCCAGCACCCAAGGGACAGGGCCCTATGGCTACACCTTC. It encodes CASTQGTGPYGYTF.

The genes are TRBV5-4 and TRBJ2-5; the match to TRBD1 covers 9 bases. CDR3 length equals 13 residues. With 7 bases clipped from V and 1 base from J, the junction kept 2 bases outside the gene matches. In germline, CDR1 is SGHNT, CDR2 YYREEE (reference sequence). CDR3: CASAGQGQETQYF. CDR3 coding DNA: TGTGCCAGCGCGGGACAGGGCCAAGAGACCCAGTACTTC.

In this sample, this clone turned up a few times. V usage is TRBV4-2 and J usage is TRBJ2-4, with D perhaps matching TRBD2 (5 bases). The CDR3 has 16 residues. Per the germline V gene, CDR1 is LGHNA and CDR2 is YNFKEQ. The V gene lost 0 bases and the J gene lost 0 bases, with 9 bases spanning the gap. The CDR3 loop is CASSQDTGIAKNIQYF. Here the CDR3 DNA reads TGTGCCAGCAGCCAAGACACGGGAATAGCCAAAAACATTCAGTACTTC.

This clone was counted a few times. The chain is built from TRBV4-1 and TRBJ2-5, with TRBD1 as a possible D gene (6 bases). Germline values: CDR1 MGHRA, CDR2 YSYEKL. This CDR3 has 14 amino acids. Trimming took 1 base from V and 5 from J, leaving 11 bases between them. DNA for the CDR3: TGCGCCAGCAGCCAAGTGCAGGGGCGGGAGACCCAGTACTTC. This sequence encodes CASSQVQGRETQYF.

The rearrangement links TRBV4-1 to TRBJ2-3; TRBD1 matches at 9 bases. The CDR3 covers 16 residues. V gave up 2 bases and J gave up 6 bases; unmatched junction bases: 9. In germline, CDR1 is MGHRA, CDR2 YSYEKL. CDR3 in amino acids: CASSQLDRGERDTQYF. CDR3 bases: TGCGCCAGCAGCCAACTAGACAGGGGGGAAAGGGATACGCAGTATTTT.

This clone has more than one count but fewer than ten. The CDR3 spells CSVEFVNYGYTF. Written as DNA, the CDR3 is TGCAGCGTTGAATTCGTCAACTATGGCTACACCTTC. V and J are TRBV29-1 and TRBJ1-2; unclear D gene. From germline, CDR1 is SQVTM and CDR2 ANQGSEA. The CDR3 loop spans 12 amino acids. V was pared by 2 bases and J by 2 bases, with 6 bases between.

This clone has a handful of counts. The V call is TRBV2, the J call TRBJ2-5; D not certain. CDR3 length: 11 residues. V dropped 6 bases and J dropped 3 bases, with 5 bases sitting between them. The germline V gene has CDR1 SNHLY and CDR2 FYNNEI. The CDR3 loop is CASREEETQYF. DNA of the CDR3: TGTGCCAGCAGAGAGGAAGAGACCCAGTACTTC.

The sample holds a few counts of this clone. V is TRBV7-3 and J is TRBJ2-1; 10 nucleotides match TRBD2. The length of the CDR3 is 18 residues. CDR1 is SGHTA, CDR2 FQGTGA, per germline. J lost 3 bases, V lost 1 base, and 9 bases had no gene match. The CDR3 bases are TGTGCCAGCAGCTTAATGGGAACCGGGACTAGCGTCTACAATGAGCAGTTCTTC. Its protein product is CASSLMGTGTSVYNEQFF.

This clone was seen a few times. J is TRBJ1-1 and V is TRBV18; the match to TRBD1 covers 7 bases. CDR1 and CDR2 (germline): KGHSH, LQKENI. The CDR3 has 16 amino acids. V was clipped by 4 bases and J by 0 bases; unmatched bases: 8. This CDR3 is CASSLRTGLMNTEAFF. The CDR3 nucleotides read TGTGCCAGCTCACTGCGGACAGGACTCATGAACACTGAAGCTTTCTTT.

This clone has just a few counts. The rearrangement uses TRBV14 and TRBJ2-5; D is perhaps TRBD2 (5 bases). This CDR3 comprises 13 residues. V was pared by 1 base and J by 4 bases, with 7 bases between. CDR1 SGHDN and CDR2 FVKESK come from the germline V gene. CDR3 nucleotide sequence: TGTGCCAGCAGCCAAGTCGCGGGAGAGACCCAGTACTTC. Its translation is CASSQVAGETQYF. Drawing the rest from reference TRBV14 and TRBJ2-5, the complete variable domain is EAGVTQFPSHSVIEKGQTVTLRCDPISGHDNLYWYRRVMGKEIKFLLHFVKESKQDESGMPNNRFLAERTGGTYSTLKVQPAELEDSGVYFCASSQVAGETQYFGPGTRLLVL.

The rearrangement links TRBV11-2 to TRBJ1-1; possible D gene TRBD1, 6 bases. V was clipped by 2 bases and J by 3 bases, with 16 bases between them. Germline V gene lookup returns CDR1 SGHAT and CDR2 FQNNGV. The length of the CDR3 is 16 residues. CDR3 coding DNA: TGTGCCAGCAGCTTATTCAGGAGACAGGTGGACACTGAAGCTTTCTTT. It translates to CASSLFRRQVDTEAFF.

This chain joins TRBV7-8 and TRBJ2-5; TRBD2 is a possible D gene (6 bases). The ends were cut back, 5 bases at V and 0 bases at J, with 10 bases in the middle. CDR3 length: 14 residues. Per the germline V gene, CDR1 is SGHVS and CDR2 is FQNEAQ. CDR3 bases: TGTGCCAGCAGCCCCGGGACTCACCAAGAGACCCAGTACTTC. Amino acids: CASSPGTHQETQYF.

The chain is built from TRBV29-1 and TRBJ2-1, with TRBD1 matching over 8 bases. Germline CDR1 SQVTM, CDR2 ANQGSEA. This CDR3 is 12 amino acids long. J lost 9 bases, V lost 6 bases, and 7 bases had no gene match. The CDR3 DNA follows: TGCAGCGTGACCCAGGGGGCTGGTGAGCAGTTCTTC. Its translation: CSVTQGAGEQFF.

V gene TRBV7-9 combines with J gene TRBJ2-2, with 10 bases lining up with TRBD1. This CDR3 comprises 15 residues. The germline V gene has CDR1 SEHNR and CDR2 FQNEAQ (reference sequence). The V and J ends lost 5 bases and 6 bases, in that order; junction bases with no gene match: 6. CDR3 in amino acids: CASSASGTGAGELFF. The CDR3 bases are TGTGCCAGCAGCGCGTCCGGGACAGGGGCCGGGGAGCTGTTTTTT.